The 17 T cell receptor beta chains reported below all come from one sample, sequenced in a study of cytomegalovirus exposure and HLA in healthy donors. The data were produced by immunoSEQ multiplex PCR, yet TCRdb's version contains in-frame clones alone and is incomplete. The sample includes 150,000 to 200,000 clones, over 65% seen only once; the top ten take roughly 7%. Sequenced material: PBMCs. The receptors were gathered from a man between 18 and 29 years old in good health and CMV-seropositive.

The chain carries TRBV5-4 and TRBJ1-2, with TRBD1 matching 12 bases. J gave up 6 bases and V 7 bases, and 7 bases lay outside the gene matches. Germline CDR1 and CDR2: SGHNT and YYREEE (reference sequence). This CDR3 region has 14 residues. The DNA of the CDR3 is TGTGCCAGCCGGACGGGACAGGGGGCCGATGGCTACACCTTC. It specifies CASRTGQGADGYTF.

The chain's CDR3 is CASSLQGRATDTQYF. The CDR3 DNA follows: TGTGCCAGCAGCTTACAGGGGAGGGCCACAGATACGCAGTATTTT. V usage is TRBV7-3 and J usage is TRBJ2-3; a weak D match, TRBD2 (7 bases). Looked up from germline, CDR1 is SGHTA and CDR2 is FQGTGA. Deletions cut 2 bases from V and 2 bases from J, with 11 bases between. The CDR3 extends over 15 amino acids.

The chain has TRBV13 and TRBJ1-1; 8 positions match TRBD1. The V and J ends lost 6 bases and 7 bases, in that order; junction bases with no gene match: 10. The length of the CDR3 is 14 residues. Germline-derived CDR1 and CDR2 are PRHDT and FYEKMQ (reference sequence). Here the CDR3 DNA reads TGTGCCAGCAGTATCAGGGGGCCTGTCGATGAAGCTTTCTTT. Residues: CASSIRGPVDEAFF.

The CDR3 bases are TGTGCCAGCGCTGAGAGGCGAAGCAATCAGCCCCAGCATTTT. This gives the protein CASAERRSNQPQHF. This chain links TRBV7-2 with TRBJ1-5; D remains unclear. V lost 8 bases and J lost 1, with 12 bases in between. This CDR3 region has 14 residues. The germline V gene encodes CDR1 SGHTA and CDR2 FQGNSA.

The chain links TRBV6-1 to TRBJ2-7, with 8 bases that match TRBD1. V trimming: 6 bases; J trimming: 7 bases; junction bases outside the gene matches: 14. The CDR3 length is 15 residues. The germline gives CDR1 MNHNS, CDR2 SASEGT. CDR3 sequence (DNA): TGTGCCAGCAGGGTTATGACAGGGGCCTACGTGGAGCAGTACTTC. Translated: CASRVMTGAYVEQYF.

J is TRBJ2-7 and V is TRBV6-5; 8 positions match TRBD2. Per the germline V gene, CDR1 is MNHEY and CDR2 is SVGAGI. There are 14 residues in the CDR3. Losses at the gene ends were 7 bases for V and 1 base for J; bases not matched to a gene: 6. Written as DNA, the CDR3 is TGTGCCAGCACCGTCCCGGGGGGGTCCTACGAGCAGTACTTC. Translated: CASTVPGGSYEQYF.

The chain couples TRBV21-1 to TRBJ2-5; the tabulated D call, TRBD1, remains unverified against the DNA. TRBV21-1 constitutes a pseudogene. The CDR3 runs to 14 residues. CDR3 DNA sequence: TGTGCCAGCAGCAAAGGAACAGGCGTGGAGACCCAGTACTTC. Protein product: CASSKGTGVETQYF.

This sequence joins TRBV14 and TRBJ2-7, with 8 bases aligning to TRBD2. The germline gives CDR1 SGHDN, CDR2 FVKESK. Trimming removed 0 bases from V and 4 bases from J; junction bases left unmatched: 8. CDR3 size: 16 residues. CDR3 in amino acids: CASSQDPGTRGYEQYF. The CDR3 DNA reads as TGTGCCAGCAGCCAAGATCCTGGGACTAGAGGGTACGAGCAGTACTTC.

This clone was seen only a few times. The rearrangement links TRBV5-4 to TRBJ2-2; 14 positions match TRBD2. Per germline, CDR1 SGHNT and CDR2 YYREEE (reference sequence). With 4 bases clipped from V and 7 bases from J, the junction kept 6 bases outside the gene matches. The CDR3 extends over 16 amino acids. The CDR3 DNA sequence: TGTGCCAGCAGCCAGACTAGCGGGAGGGCTAGCGGGGAGCTGTTTTTT. Translation: CASSQTSGRASGELFF.

V gene TRBV28 combines with J gene TRBJ2-7, with TRBD2 as a possible D gene (7 bases). With 9 bases removed from V and 6 bases from J, the gap between germline ends came to 18 bases. The CDR3 contains 13 residues. Germline V gene sequence: CDR1 MDHEN, CDR2 SYDVKM. CDR3 nucleotide sequence: TGTGCCAGTAGAGGGGGGGGCCCCCTCGAGCAGTACTTC. This translates into CASRGGGPLEQYF.

The chain has TRBV30 and TRBJ2-2; 7 bases align to TRBD1. V lost 0 bases and J lost 5; bases outside the gene matches: 3. This CDR3 contains 14 residues. CDR1 and CDR2 (germline): GTSNPN, SVGIG (reference sequence). CDR3 amino acids: CAWSVARGTGELFF. The CDR3, as DNA: TGTGCCTGGAGTGTGGCCAGGGGGACCGGGGAGCTGTTTTTT.

The count of this clone is one. The chain links TRBV7-2 to TRBJ1-4, with TRBD1 matching 8 bases. This CDR3 contains 15 residues. CDR1 is SGHTA and CDR2 is FQGNSA in the germline V gene. The V segment lost 5 bases and the J segment 7 bases; nucleotides outside the gene matches: 9. The CDR3 region has the DNA TGTGCCAGCAGCCGCAGGGGGCTACAGGGTGAAAAACTGTTTTTT. It codes for CASSRRGLQGEKLFF.

The chain combines TRBV4-1 with TRBJ1-2; D is perhaps TRBD1 (6 bases). This CDR3 is 14 amino acids long. CDR1 MGHRA and CDR2 YSYEKL come from the germline V gene. The V and J ends lost 4 bases and 3 bases respectively, with 12 bases between them. The chain's CDR3 is CASSPQGSDYGYTF. CDR3 nucleotides: TGCGCCAGCAGCCCCCAGGGGAGTGACTATGGCTACACCTTC.

The chain joins TRBV14 to TRBJ2-7; 8 bases match TRBD2. Germline V lookup: CDR1 SGHDN, CDR2 FVKESK. CDR3 size: 14 residues. Trimming took 7 bases from V and 6 from J; bases not matched to a gene: 11. The CDR3 sequence: CASMGTSGPFEQYF. The CDR3 DNA reads TGTGCCAGCATGGGTACTAGCGGACCGTTCGAGCAGTACTTC.

The gene calls are TRBV5-6 and TRBJ1-1, with D possibly being TRBD1 (5 bases). The germline V gene has CDR1 SGHDT and CDR2 YYEEEE. The CDR3 runs 12 residues. Trimming took 0 bases from V and 8 from J, leaving 8 bases between them. DNA of the CDR3: TGTGCCAGCAGCTTGGCCCCAGGGGAAGCTTTCTTT. This translates into CASSLAPGEAFF.

The chain combines TRBV28 with TRBJ2-1, with TRBD2 identical over 7 bases. The CDR3 runs 15 residues. V lost 2 bases and J lost 4; bases outside the gene matches: 5. Germline lookup yields CDR1 MDHEN and CDR2 SYDVKM. The CDR3 region has the DNA TGTGCCAGCAGTTTAGCGGGGGTAATTTACAATGAGCAGTTCTTC. It translates to CASSLAGVIYNEQFF.

The chain uses TRBV5-1 and TRBJ2-1, with 9 bases identical to TRBD2. V trimming: 4 bases; J trimming: 9 bases; junction bases outside the gene matches: 8. The CDR3 consists of 14 residues. Germline lookup yields CDR1 SGHRS and CDR2 YFSETQ. As DNA, the CDR3 is TGCGCCAGCAGCGACGGGACTAGCAAAGGTGAGCAGTTCTTC. Protein sequence: CASSDGTSKGEQFF.